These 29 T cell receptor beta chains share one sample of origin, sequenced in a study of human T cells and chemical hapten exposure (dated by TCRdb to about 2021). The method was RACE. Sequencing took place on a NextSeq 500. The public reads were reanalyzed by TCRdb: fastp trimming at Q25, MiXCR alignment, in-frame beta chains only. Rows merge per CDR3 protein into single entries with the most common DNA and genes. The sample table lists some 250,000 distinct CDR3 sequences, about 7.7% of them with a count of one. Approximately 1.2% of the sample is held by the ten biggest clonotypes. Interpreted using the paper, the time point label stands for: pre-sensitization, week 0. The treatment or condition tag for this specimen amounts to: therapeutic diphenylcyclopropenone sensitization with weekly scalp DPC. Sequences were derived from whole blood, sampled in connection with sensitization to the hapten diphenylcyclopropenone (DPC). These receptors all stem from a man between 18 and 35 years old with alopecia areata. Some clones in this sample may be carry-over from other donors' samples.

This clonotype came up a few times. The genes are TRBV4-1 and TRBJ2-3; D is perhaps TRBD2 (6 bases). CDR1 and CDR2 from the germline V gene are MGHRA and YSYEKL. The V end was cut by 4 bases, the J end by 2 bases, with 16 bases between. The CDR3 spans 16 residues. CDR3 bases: TGCGCCAGCAGCCTGAAGGGACTTCCACTCACAGATACGCAGTATTTT. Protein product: CASSLKGLPLTDTQYF.

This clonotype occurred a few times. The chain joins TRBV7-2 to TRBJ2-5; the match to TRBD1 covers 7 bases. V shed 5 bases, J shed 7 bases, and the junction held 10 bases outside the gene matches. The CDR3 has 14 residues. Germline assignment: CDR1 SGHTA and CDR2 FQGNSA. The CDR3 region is CASSPTGTGGTQYF. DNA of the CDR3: TGTGCCAGCAGCCCGACAGGGACCGGCGGGACCCAGTACTTC.

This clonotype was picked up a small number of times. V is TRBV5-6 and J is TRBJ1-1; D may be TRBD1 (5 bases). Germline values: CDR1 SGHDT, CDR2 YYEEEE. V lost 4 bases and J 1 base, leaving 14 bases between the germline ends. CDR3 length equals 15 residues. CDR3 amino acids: CASSPVRVANTEAFF. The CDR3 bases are TGTGCCAGCAGCCCCGTCAGGGTTGCGAACACTGAAGCTTTCTTT.

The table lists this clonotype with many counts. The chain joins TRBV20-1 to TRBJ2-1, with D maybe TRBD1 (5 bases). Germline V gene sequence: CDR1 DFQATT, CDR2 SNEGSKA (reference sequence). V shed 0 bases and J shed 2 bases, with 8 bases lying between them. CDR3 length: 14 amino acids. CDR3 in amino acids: CSAREQGTYNEQFF. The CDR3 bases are TGCAGTGCTAGAGAGCAGGGTACCTACAATGAGCAGTTCTTC.

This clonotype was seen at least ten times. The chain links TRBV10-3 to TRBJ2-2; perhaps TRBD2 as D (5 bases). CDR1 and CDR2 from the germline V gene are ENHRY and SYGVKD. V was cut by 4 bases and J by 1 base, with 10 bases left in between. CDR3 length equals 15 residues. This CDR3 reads CAISGRLLNTGELFF. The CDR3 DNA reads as TGTGCCATCAGTGGGAGACTACTGAACACCGGGGAGCTGTTTTTT.

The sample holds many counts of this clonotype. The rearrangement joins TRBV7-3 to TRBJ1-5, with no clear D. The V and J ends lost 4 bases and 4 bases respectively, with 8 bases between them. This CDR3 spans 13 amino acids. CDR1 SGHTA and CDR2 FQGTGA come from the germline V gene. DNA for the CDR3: TGTGCCAGCAGCTCGGGCAGGAATCAGCCCCAGCATTTT. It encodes CASSSGRNQPQHF.

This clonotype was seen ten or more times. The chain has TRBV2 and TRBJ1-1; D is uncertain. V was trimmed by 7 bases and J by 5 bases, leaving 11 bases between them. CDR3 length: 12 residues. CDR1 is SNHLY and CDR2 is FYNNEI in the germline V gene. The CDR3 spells CASKKDYTEAFF. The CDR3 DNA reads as TGTGCCAGCAAGAAGGACTATACTGAAGCTTTCTTT. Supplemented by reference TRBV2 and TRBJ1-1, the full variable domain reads EPEVTQTPSHQVTQMGQEVILRCVPISNHLYFYWYRQILGQKVEFLVSFYNNEISEKSEIFDDQFSVERPDGSNFTLKIRSTKLEDSAMYFCASKKDYTEAFFGQGTRLTVV.

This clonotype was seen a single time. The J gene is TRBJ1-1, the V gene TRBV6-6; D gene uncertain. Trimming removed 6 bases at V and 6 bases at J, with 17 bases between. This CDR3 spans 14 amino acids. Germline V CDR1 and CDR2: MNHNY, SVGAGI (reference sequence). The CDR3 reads CASSPLTGVAEAFF. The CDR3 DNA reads TGTGCCAGCAGCCCGTTAACTGGGGTCGCTGAAGCTTTCTTT.

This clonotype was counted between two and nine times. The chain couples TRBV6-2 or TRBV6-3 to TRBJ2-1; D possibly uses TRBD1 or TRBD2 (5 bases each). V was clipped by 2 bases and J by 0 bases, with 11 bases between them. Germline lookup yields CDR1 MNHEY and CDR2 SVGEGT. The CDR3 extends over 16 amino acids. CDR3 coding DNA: TGTGCCAGCAGTTACGGACGGGGCGGCTCCTACAATGAGCAGTTCTTC. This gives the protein CASSYGRGGSYNEQFF.

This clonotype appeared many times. CDR3 in DNA: TGTGCCAGCAGTTACGGGGTAACGAACACTGAAGCTTTCTTT. Protein: CASSYGVTNTEAFF. The chain is built from TRBV6-2 or TRBV6-3 and TRBJ1-1, with no clear D. V shed 2 bases and J shed 1 base, with 8 bases lying between them. Germline-derived CDR1 and CDR2 are MNHEY and SVGEGT. The CDR3 totals 14 residues.

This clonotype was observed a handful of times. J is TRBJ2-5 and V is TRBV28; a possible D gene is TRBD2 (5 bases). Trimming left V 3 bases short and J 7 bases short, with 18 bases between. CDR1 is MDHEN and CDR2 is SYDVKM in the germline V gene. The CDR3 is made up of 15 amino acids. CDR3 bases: TGTGCCAGCAGTTTTAATAGCGCCCTTTTGTGGACCCAGTACTTC. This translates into CASSFNSALLWTQYF.

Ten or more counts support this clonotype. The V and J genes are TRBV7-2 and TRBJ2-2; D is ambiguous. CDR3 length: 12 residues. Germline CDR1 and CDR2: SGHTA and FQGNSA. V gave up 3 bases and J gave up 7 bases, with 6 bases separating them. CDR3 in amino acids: CASSFYIGELFF. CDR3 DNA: TGTGCCAGCAGCTTTTATATCGGGGAGCTGTTTTTT. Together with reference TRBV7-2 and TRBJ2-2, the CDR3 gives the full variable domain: GAGVSQSPSNKVTEKGKDVELRCDPISGHTALYWYRQSLGQGLEFLIYFQGNSAPDKSGLPSDRFSAERTGGSVSTLTIQRTQQEDSAVYLCASSFYIGELFFGEGSRLTVL.

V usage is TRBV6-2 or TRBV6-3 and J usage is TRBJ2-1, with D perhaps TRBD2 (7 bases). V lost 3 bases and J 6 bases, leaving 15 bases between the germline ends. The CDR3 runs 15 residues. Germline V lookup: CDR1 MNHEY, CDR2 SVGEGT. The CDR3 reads CASSYGRRGPNEQFF. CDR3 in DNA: TGTGCCAGCAGTTATGGACGGCGGGGGCCCAATGAGCAGTTCTTC.

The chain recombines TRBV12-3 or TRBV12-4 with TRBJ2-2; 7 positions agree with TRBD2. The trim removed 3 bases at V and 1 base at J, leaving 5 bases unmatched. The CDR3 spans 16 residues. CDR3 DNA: TGTGCCAGCAGTTTGCCTAGCGGAAAGAACACCGGGGAGCTGTTTTTT. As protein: CASSLPSGKNTGELFF.

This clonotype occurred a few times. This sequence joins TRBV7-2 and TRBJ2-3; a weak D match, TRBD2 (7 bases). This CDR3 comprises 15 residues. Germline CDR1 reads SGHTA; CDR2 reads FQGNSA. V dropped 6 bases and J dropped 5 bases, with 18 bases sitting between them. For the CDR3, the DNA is TGTGCCAGCAGTTCCGGCGGGGGCCGCTTAGATACGCAGTATTTT. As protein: CASSSGGGRLDTQYF.

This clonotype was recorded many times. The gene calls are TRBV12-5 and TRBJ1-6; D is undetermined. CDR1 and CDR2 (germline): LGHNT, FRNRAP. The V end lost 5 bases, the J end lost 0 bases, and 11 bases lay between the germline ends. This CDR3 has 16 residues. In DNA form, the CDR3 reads TGTGCTAGTGGTGATACTTTGAGCTCCTATAATTCACCCCTCCACTTT. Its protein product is CASGDTLSSYNSPLHF.

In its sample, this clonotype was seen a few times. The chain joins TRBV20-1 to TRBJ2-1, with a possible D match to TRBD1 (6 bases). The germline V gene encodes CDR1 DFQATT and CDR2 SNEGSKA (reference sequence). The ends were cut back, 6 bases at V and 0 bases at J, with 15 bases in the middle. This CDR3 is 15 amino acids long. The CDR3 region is CSAPRGTSSYNEQFF. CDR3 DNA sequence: TGCAGTGCCCCCCGAGGGACAAGCTCCTACAATGAGCAGTTCTTC.

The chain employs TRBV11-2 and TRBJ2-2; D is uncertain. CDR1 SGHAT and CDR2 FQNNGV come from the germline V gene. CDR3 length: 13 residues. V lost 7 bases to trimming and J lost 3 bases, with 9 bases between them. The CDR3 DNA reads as TGTGCCAGCATCGTCAGCTACACCGGGGAGCTGTTTTTT. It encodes CASIVSYTGELFF.

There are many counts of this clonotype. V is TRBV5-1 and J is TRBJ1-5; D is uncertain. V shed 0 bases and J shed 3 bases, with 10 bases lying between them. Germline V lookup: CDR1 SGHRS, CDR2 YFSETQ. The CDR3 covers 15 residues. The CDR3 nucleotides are TGCGCCAGCAGCTTGGGACACGGTTCCAATCAGCCCCAGCATTTT. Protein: CASSLGHGSNQPQHF.

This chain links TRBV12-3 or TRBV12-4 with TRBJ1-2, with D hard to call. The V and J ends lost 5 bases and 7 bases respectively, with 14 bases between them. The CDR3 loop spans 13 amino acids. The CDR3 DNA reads TGTGCCAGCAGTCCTGACGGGCCTATTGGCTACACCTTC. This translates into CASSPDGPIGYTF.

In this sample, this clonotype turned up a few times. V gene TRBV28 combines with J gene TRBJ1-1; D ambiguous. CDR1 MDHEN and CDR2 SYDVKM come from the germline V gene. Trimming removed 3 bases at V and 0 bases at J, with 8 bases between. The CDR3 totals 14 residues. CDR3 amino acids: CASSLRVVNTEAFF. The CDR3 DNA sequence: TGTGCCAGCAGTTTGAGGGTGGTGAACACTGAAGCTTTCTTT.

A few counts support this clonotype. CDR3 coding DNA: TGCAGTGCTAGGGGACTTGGTAGCGGGGGGGCCGTGTTCACAGATACGCAGTATTTT. Translating gives CSARGLGSGGAVFTDTQYF. V is TRBV20-1 and J is TRBJ2-3, with 11 positions matching TRBD2. V dropped 3 bases and J dropped 2; count of bases not matched to a gene: 16. The CDR3 covers 19 residues. Looked up from germline, CDR1 is DFQATT and CDR2 is SNEGSKA (reference sequence).

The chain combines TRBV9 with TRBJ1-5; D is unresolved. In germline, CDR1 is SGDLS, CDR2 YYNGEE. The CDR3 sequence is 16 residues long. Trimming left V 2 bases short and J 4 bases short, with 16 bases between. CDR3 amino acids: CASSVGRGDINQPQHF. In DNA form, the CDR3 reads TGTGCCAGCAGCGTTGGGCGTGGAGACATAAATCAGCCCCAGCATTTT.

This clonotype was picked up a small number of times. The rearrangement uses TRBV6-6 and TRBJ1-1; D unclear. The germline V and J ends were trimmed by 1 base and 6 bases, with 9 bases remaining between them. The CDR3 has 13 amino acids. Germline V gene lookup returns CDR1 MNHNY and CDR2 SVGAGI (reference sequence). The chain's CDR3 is CASSYWWASEAFF. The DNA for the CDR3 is TGTGCCAGCAGTTACTGGTGGGCTTCTGAAGCTTTCTTT.

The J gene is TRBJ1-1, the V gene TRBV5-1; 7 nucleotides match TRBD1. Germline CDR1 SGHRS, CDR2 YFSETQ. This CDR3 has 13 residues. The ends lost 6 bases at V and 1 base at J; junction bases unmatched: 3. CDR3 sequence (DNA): TGCGCCAGCAAGGGGACAGAGAACACTGAAGCTTTCTTT. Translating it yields CASKGTENTEAFF.

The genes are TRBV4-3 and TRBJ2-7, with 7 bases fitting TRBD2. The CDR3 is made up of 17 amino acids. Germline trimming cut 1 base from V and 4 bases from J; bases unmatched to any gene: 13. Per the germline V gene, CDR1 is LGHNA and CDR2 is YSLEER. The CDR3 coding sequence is TGCGCCAGCAGCCAAGGTGGCAGGGACTACGAATTTTACGAGCAGTACGTC. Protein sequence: CASSQGGRDYEFYEQYV.

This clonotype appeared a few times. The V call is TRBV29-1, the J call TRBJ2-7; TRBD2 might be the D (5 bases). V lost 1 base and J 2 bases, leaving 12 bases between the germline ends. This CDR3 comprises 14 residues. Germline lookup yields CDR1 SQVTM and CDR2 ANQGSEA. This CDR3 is CSVEGEAVPYEQYF. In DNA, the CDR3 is TGCAGCGTTGAAGGGGAAGCGGTTCCCTACGAGCAGTACTTC.

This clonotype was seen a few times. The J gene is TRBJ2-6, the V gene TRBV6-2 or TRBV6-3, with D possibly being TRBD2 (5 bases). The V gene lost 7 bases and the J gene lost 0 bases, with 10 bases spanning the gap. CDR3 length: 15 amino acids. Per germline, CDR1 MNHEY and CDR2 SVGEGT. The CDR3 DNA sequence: TGTGCCAGCATAGGAGGAGGCTCTGGGGCCAACGTCCTGACTTTC. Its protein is CASIGGGSGANVLTF.

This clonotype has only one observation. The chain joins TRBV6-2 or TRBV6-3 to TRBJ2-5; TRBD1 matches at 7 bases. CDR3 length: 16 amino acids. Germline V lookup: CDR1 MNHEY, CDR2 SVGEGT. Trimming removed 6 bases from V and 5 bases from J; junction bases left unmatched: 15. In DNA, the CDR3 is TGTGCCAGCAGATATACAGCGAGGGGGCGTTTTGAGACCCAGTACTTC. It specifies CASRYTARGRFETQYF.